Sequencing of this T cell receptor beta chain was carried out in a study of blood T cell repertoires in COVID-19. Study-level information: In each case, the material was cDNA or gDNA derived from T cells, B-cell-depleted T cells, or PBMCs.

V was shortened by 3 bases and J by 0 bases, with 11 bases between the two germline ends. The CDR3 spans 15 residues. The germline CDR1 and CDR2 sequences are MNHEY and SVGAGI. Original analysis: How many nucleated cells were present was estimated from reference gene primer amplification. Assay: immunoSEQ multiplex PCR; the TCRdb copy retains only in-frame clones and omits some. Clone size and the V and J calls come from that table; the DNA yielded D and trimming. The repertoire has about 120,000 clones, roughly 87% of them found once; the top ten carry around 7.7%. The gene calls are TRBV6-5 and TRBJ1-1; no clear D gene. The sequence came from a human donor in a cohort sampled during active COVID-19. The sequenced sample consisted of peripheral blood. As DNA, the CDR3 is TGTGCCAGCAGTTATGGACGGGAGTTGAACACTGAAGCTTTCTTT. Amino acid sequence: CASSYGRELNTEAFF.